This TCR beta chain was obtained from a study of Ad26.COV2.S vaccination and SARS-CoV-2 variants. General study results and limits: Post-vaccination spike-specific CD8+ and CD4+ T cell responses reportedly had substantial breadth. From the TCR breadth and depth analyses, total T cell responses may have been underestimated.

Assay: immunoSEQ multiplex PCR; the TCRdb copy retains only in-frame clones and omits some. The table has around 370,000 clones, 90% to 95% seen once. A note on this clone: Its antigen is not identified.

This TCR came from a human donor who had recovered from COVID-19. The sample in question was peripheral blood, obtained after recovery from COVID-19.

The CDR3 DNA reads as TGTGCCAGCAGCCTATCCGGGACAGGCTACGAGCAGTACTTC. This sequence encodes CASSLSGTGYEQYF. This sequence joins TRBV11-1 and TRBJ2-7; 8 bases line up with TRBD1. Per germline, CDR1 SGHAT and CDR2 FQDESV (reference sequence). Trimming at V came to 5 bases and at J to 3 bases, leaving 6 bases not matched to a gene. The length of the CDR3 is 14 residues.